This T cell receptor beta chain appears in the sequencing data of a study of cytomegalovirus exposure and HLA in healthy donors. Both 60 Vbeta primers and 13 Jbeta primers went into the PCR. TCRdb keeps only in-frame clones here, not all; method: immunoSEQ multiplex PCR. The sample consists of approximately 190,000 clones, 70% to 80% of them appearing once. V lost 3 bases and J 1 base, leaving 10 bases between the germline ends. This CDR3 is 14 amino acids long. Looked up from germline, CDR1 is MDHEN and CDR2 is SYDVKM. This chain joins TRBV28 and TRBJ2-7, with a possible D match to TRBD2 (6 bases). The TCR originated in a woman aged 25 to 39 in good health and CMV-seropositive. Sequences were obtained from PBMCs. The CDR3 reads CASSLGGGSYEQYF. In DNA form, the CDR3 reads TGTGCCAGCAGTTTGGGGGGAGGTTCCTACGAGCAGTACTTC.